This T cell receptor beta chain came from a study of shared clonotypes between healthy human individuals. On this clone itself: Within the sample, other DNA sequences also encode this same CDR3.

It was CD45RO-negative cells, positively selected for CCR7, that made up naive CD8 cells, with terminally differentiated effector memory CD45RA+ cells excluded. Using immunoSEQ multiplex PCR, the repertoire was profiled, and TCRdb retains in-frame clones only, with some absent. Of some 2.1 million clones listed, approximately 94% are singletons. Germline values: CDR1 MDHEN, CDR2 SYDVKM. With 2 bases clipped from V and 1 base from J, the junction kept 0 bases outside the gene matches. The CDR3 runs 14 residues. The chain carries TRBV28 and TRBJ2-7; 9 bases match TRBD2. The origin of this receptor is a man aged 18 to 29 in good health. Specimen: naive CD8+ T cells sorted from blood. The CDR3 DNA reads as TGTGCCAGCAGTTTAGCGGGGGGGTCCTACGAGCAGTACTTC. Amino acid sequence: CASSLAGGSYEQYF. Full variable domain (remainder filled in from reference TRBV28 and TRBJ2-7): DVKVTQSSRYLVKRTGEKVFLECVQDMDHENMFWYRQDPGLGLRLIYFSYDVKMKEKGDIPEGYSVSREKKERFSLILESASTNQTSMYLCASSLAGGSYEQYFGPGTRLTVT.